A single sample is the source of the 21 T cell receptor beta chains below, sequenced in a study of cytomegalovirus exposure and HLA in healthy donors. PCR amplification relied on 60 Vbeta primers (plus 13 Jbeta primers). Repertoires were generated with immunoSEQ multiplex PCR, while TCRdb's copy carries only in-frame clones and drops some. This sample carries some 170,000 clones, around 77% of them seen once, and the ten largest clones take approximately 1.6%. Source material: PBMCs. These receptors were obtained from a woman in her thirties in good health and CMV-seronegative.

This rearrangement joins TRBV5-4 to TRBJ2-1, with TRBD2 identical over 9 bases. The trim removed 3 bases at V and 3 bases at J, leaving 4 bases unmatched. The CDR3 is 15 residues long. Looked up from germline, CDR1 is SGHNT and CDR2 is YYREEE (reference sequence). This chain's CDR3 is CASSSTSGGYNEQFF. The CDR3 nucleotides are TGTGCCAGCAGCTCGACTAGCGGAGGCTACAATGAGCAGTTCTTC.

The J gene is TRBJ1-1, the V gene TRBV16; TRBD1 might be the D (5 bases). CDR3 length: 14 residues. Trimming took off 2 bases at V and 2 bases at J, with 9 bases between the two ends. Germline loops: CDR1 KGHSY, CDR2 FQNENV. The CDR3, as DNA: TGTGCCAGCAGCCAAGGAGGGGAAAACACTGAAGCTTTCTTT. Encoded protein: CASSQGGENTEAFF.

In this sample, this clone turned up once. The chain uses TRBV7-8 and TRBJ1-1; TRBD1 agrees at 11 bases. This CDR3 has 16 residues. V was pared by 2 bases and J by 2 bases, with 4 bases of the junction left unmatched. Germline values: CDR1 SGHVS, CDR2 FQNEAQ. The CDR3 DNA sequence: TGTGCCAGCAGCTTATGGGGACAGGGGGTAAACACTGAAGCTTTCTTT. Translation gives CASSLWGQGVNTEAFF.

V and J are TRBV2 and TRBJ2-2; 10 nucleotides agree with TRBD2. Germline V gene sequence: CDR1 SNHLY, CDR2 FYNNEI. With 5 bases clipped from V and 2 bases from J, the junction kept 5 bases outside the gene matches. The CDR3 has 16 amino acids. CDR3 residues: CASSIGLAANTGELFF. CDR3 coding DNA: TGTGCCAGCAGTATTGGACTAGCGGCAAACACCGGGGAGCTGTTTTTT.

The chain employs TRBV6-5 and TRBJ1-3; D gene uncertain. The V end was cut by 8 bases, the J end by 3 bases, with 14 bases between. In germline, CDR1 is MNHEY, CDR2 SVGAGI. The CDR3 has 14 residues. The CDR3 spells CASREGTYGNTIYF. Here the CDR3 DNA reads TGTGCCAGCCGGGAGGGTACCTATGGAAACACCATATATTTT.

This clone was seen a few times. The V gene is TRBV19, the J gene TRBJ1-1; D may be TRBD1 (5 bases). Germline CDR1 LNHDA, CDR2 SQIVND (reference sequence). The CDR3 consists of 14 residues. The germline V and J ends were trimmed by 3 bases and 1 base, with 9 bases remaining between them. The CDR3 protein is CASSIQGENTEAFF. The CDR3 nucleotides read TGTGCCAGTAGTATTCAGGGCGAGAACACTGAAGCTTTCTTT.

This chain's CDR3 is CASSLAIGGGKQYF. The CDR3 nucleotides read TGTGCCAGCAGCTTAGCGATCGGGGGGGGTAAGCAGTATTTT. The chain uses TRBV11-2 and TRBJ2-3; 8 bases match TRBD2. The CDR3 covers 14 residues. CDR1 is SGHAT, CDR2 FQNNGV, per germline. The V gene end was trimmed by 1 base and the J gene end by 11 bases; junction bases not matched to a gene: 8.

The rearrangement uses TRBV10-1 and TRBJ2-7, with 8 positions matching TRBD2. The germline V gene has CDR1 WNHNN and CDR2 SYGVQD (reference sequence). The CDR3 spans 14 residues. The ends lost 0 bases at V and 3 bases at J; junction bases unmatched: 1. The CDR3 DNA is TGCGCCAGCAGTGAGTCGGGGACTAGCTACGAGCAGTACTTC. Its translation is CASSESGTSYEQYF.

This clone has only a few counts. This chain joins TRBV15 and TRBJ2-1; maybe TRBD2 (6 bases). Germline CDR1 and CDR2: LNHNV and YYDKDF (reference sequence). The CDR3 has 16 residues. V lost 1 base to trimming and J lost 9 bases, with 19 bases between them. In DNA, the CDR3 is TGTGCCACCAGCAGAGTGGGCGGGGCGGGTTACGGTGAGCAGTTCTTC. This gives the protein CATSRVGGAGYGEQFF.

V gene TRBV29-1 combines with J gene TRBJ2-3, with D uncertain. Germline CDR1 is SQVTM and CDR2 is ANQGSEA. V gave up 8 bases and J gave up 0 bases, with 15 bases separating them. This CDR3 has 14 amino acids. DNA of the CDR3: TGCAGCTCTGCCCCTATTCCTAGCACAGATACGCAGTATTTT. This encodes CSSAPIPSTDTQYF.

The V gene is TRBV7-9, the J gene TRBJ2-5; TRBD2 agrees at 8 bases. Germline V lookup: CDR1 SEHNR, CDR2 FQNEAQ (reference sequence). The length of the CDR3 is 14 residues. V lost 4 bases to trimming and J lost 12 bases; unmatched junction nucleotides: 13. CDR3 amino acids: CASSSTEKPGLEYF. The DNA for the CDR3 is TGTGCCAGCAGCTCCACCGAGAAACCGGGACTAGAGTACTTC. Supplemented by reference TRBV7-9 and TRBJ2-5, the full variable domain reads DTGVSQNPRHKITKRGQNVTFRCDPISEHNRLYWYRQTLGQGPEFLTYFQNEAQLEKSRLLSDRFSAERPKGSFSTLEIQRTEQGDSAMYLCASSSTEKPGLEYFGPGTRLLVL.

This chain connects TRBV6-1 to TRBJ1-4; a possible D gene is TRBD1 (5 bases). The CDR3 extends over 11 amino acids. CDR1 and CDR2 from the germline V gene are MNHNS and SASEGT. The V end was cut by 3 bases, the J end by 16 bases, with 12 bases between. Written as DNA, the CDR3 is TGTGCCAGCAGTGAGCGGACACAAGAGTTTTTT. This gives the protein CASSERTQEFF.

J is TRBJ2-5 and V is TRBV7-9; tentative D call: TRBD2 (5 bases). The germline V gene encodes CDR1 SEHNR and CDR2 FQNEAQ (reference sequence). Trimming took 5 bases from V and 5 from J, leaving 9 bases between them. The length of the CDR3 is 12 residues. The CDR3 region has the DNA TGTGCCAGCAGCCCACTAGGGGAGACCCAGTACTTC. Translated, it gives CASSPLGETQYF.

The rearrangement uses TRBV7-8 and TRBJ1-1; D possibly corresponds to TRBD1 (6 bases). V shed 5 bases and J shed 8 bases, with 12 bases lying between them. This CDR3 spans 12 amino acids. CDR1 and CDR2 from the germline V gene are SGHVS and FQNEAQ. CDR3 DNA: TGTGCCAGCAGCCCCATGAGGGGGGAAGCTTTCTTT. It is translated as CASSPMRGEAFF.

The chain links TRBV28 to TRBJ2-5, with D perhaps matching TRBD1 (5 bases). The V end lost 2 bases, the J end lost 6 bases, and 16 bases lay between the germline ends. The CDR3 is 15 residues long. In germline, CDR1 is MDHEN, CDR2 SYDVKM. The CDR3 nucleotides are TGTGCCAGCAGTTTAGACCTGACAGCAAGAAAGACCCAGTACTTC. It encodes CASSLDLTARKTQYF.

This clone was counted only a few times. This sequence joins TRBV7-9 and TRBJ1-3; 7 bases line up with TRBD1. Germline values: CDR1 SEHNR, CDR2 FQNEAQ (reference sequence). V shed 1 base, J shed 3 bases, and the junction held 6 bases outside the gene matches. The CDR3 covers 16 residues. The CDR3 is CASSLGLRDSGNTIYF. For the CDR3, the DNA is TGTGCCAGCAGCTTAGGATTACGGGACAGTGGAAACACCATATATTTT. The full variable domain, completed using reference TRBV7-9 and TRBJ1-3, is DTGVSQNPRHKITKRGQNVTFRCDPISEHNRLYWYRQTLGQGPEFLTYFQNEAQLEKSRLLSDRFSAERPKGSFSTLEIQRTEQGDSAMYLCASSLGLRDSGNTIYFGEGSWLTVV.

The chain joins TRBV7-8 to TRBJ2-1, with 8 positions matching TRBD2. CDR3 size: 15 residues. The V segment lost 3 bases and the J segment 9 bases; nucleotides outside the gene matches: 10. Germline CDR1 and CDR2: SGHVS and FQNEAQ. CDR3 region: CASSLVTGGPGEQFF. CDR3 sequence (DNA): TGTGCCAGCAGCTTGGTAACGGGGGGGCCGGGTGAGCAGTTCTTC.

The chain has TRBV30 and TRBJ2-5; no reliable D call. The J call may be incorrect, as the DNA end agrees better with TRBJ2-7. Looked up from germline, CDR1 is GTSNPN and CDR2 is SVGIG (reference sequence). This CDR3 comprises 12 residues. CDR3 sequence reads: CAWTRSGYEQYF. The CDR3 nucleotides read TGTGCCTGGACCAGATCGGGTTACGAGCAGTACTTC.

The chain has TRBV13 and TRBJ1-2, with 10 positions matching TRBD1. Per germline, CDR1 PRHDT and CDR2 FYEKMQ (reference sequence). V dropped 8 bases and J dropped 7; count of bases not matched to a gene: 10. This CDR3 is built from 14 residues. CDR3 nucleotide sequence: TGTGCCAGCGCCCCGGACAGGGGGTTGGGTGGCTACACCTTC. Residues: CASAPDRGLGGYTF.

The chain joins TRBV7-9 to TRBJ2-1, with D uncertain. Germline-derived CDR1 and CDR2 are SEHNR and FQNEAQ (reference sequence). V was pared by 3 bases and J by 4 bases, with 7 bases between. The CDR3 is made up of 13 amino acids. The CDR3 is CASSFIEYNEQFF. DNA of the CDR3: TGTGCCAGCAGCTTCATCGAGTACAATGAGCAGTTCTTC.

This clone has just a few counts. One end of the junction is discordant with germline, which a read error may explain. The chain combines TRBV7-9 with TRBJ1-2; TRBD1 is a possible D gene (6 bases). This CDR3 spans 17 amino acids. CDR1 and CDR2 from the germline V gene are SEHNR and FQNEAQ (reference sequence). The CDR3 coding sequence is TGTGCCAGCAGCTTAGCAGCCGGGACACTAATTAACTATGGCTACCCCTTC. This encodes CASSLAAGTLINYGYPF.